This T cell receptor (beta chain) was identified in a study of blood T cell repertoires in COVID-19. Germline V gene lookup returns CDR1 ENHRY and CDR2 SYGVKD. CDR3 length: 15 residues. The J segment lost 0 bases and the V segment lost 5 bases, leaving 5 bases of the junction unmatched. Here immunoSEQ multiplex PCR was the method, and the copy in TCRdb shows in-frame clones only, minus some. This sample has approximately 16,000 clones, with approximately 88% found just once. This chain links TRBV10-3 with TRBJ1-2; TRBD1 agrees at 8 bases. Sequencing was carried out using peripheral blood. This clonotype was obtained from a human donor in a cohort sampled during active COVID-19. The CDR3 nucleotides are TGTGCCATCAGTCCGGGACAGGCGACTAACTATGGCTACACCTTC. Protein: CAISPGQATNYGYTF.